This T cell receptor (beta chain) was sequenced during a study of beta chain features in type 1 diabetes. Study in general: Examination covered under 120 million sorted cells spanning all samples.

The CDR3 extends over 13 amino acids. Germline V gene data show CDR1 as SEHNR and CDR2 as FQNEAQ (reference sequence). With 3 bases removed from V and 9 bases from J, the gap between germline ends came to 12 bases. Sequenced material consisted of expressed TCRB transcripts (all of the isolated RNA was reverse transcribed). Sequencing used immunoSEQ multiplex PCR; TCRdb keeps in-frame clones, though not all of them. The table has 300,000 to 450,000 clones, around a fifth seen once. The chain has TRBV7-9 and TRBJ2-4; TRBD2 might be the D (5 bases). The sequenced sample consisted of naive CD4+ T cells from blood. This sequence originates from a young woman in good health. The CDR3 region is CASSLEEYGIQYF. CDR3 sequence (DNA): TGTGCCAGCAGCTTGGAGGAATACGGCATTCAGTACTTC.